One and the same sample provided the 11 T cell receptor beta chains below, sequenced in a study of regulatory T cells in long-lasting Graves disease. Arm-PCR of CDR3 regions and iRepertoire HTBI primers were the basis on which TCR beta libraries were built. TCRdb recomputed calls from the multiplex PCR reads with MiXCR, one row per CDR3 protein. The repertoire has around 250,000 distinct CDR3 sequences, around 18% of them found once; the top ten carry 13% to 15%. Time point here: newly diagnosed GD, antithyroid drugs for less than 3 months. The TCR library used RNA extracted from PBMCs. This sample was shared with a second study, whose subject was T cells in Graves' hyperthyroidism and ophthalmopathy.

Sequencing was performed on peripheral blood mononuclear cells (PBMCs), taken at new diagnosis, from a patient treated with antithyroid drugs. The receptors come from a woman aged 25-40 years with Graves disease.

As concerns this clonotype: It is likely a read error: a sequence one base away is far more abundant. The V call is TRBV3-1, the J call TRBJ2-4, with D unresolved. The CDR3 is 12 amino acids. Germline assignment: CDR1 LGHDT and CDR2 YNNKEL (reference sequence). Trimming shortened V by 2 bases and J by 13 bases, and 12 bases separated the two germline ends. The CDR3, as DNA: TGTGCCAGCAGCCAACTGGTGAATGAGCAGTACTTC. This encodes CASSQLVNEQYF.

This clonotype has only a few counts. Just one base apart from a much larger clone, this may be a read error. The chain recombines TRBV20-1 with TRBJ2-5, with D perhaps TRBD1 or TRBD2 (7 bases each). Trimming removed 0 bases at V and 7 bases at J, with 12 bases between. The CDR3 consists of 13 residues. CDR1 is DFQATT and CDR2 is SNEGSKA in the germline V gene (reference sequence). CDR3 residues: CSARETGRGTQYF. The CDR3 DNA sequence: TGCAGTGCTAGAGAGACAGGGAGGGGGACCCAGTACTTC.

This clonotype appeared many times. The gene calls are TRBV12-3 or TRBV12-4 and TRBJ2-2; D may be TRBD2 (5 bases). This CDR3 region has 14 residues. Trimming shortened V by 8 bases and J by 2 bases, and 12 bases separated the two germline ends. The chain's CDR3 is CASFGLSNTGELFF. The DNA for the CDR3 is TGTGCCAGCTTCGGACTCTCAAACACCGGGGAGCTGTTTTTT.

This clonotype was counted at least ten times. The CDR3 spells CASSYDRGGYTF. The CDR3 coding sequence is TGTGCCAGCAGTTACGACAGGGGCGGCTACACCTTC. The rearrangement uses TRBV6-2 or TRBV6-3 and TRBJ1-2, with 8 positions matching TRBD1. V shed 2 bases and J 8 bases; nucleotides not matched to a gene: 1. From germline, CDR1 is MNHEY and CDR2 SVGEGT. The CDR3 is 12 amino acids.

J is TRBJ1-5 and V is TRBV5-6, with 8 bases fitting TRBD1. The CDR3 spans 16 residues. Looked up from germline, CDR1 is SGHDT and CDR2 is YYEEEE. The trim removed 0 bases at V and 4 bases at J, leaving 6 bases unmatched. The CDR3 reads CASSLARGPGNQPQHF. CDR3 nucleotide sequence: TGTGCCAGCAGCTTGGCCAGGGGGCCGGGTAATCAGCCCCAGCATTTT.

This clonotype appeared many times. This rearrangement joins TRBV4-1 to TRBJ1-2; D is unresolved. The CDR3 loop spans 15 amino acids. Germline CDR1 MGHRA, CDR2 YSYEKL. V lost 3 bases and J lost 0, with 11 bases in between. The CDR3 protein is CASSQSRFSNYGYTF. DNA for the CDR3: TGCGCCAGCAGCCAGAGCAGGTTCTCTAACTATGGCTACACCTTC.

This clonotype was detected ten times or more. The chain couples TRBV10-3 to TRBJ1-1; no definite D call. Germline values: CDR1 ENHRY, CDR2 SYGVKD. This CDR3 has 15 residues. V lost 7 bases, J lost 2 bases, and 17 bases lay in between. The DNA for the CDR3 is TGTGCCATCACGTCGGAGCTTAATGTTAACACTGAAGCTTTCTTT. Translating it yields CAITSELNVNTEAFF.

This clonotype was detected ten times or more. The V gene is TRBV12-3 or TRBV12-4, the J gene TRBJ2-1; D ambiguous. This CDR3 contains 15 residues. V gave up 6 bases and J gave up 0 bases, with 12 bases separating them. DNA of the CDR3: TGTGCCAGCAGCTCGTCCCACAGCTCCTACAATGAGCAGTTCTTC. This gives the protein CASSSSHSSYNEQFF.

This clonotype was detected many times. This chain joins TRBV7-2 and TRBJ1-1; D is uncertain. V was trimmed by 1 base and J by 5 bases, leaving 11 bases between them. The CDR3 has 14 amino acids. CDR1 is SGHTA, CDR2 FQGNSA, per germline. The CDR3 bases are TGTGCCAGCAGCTTAGTCCCGGGGAAGACTGAAGCTTTCTTT. The encoded protein is CASSLVPGKTEAFF.

The CDR3: CASSLTFNYGYTF. The DNA for the CDR3 is TGTGCCAGCAGCTTGACATTTAACTATGGCTACACCTTC. The chain uses TRBV7-3 and TRBJ1-2; D ambiguous. This CDR3 has 13 residues. The germline V gene has CDR1 SGHTA and CDR2 FQGTGA. Trimming pared 3 bases from V and 1 base from J, leaving 6 bases between.

This clonotype was found many times. This chain connects TRBV29-1 to TRBJ1-2, with D possibly TRBD1 on 5 matching bases. Deletions cut 4 bases from V and 6 bases from J, with 12 bases between. Germline V CDR1 and CDR2: SQVTM, ANQGSEA. The CDR3 consists of 12 residues. CDR3 in amino acids: CSVVQGRDGYTF. CDR3 sequence (DNA): TGCAGCGTTGTGCAGGGTAGGGATGGCTACACCTTC.